Below, 23 T cell receptor beta chains from the same sample are listed, as sequenced in a study of shared clonotypes between healthy human individuals. Assay used: immunoSEQ multiplex PCR; TCRdb lists only in-frame clones, some missing. This table holds millions of clones, roughly 96% found once. Specimen: naive CD4+ T cells sorted from blood. Subset in this sample: CD45RA+ positively selected. The receptor source for this set is a man younger than 35 in good health.

The chain recombines TRBV28 with TRBJ1-2, with D hard to call. The germline gives CDR1 MDHEN, CDR2 SYDVKM. This CDR3 region has 16 residues. Trimming removed 3 bases from V and 0 bases from J, with 14 bases in between. The CDR3 region has the DNA TGTGCCAGCAGTTTCGGTAGAGTCCCAGCTAACTATGGCTACACCTTC. This sequence encodes CASSFGRVPANYGYTF.

About this clone: Other DNA sequences within the sample encode an identical CDR3. The chain combines TRBV6-5 with TRBJ2-2; TRBD2 is a possible D gene (6 bases). This CDR3 has 15 residues. The ends were cut back, 6 bases at V and 2 bases at J, with 13 bases in the middle. CDR1 is MNHEY and CDR2 is SVGAGI in the germline V gene. The CDR3 protein is CASRTGTLNTGELFF. CDR3 bases: TGTGCCAGCAGAACCGGGACTCTTAACACCGGGGAGCTGTTTTTT.

CDR3 nucleotides: TGTGCCAGCAGTGAACTAAAGGGCTACACCTTC. It translates to CASSELKGYTF. This chain uses TRBV6-1 with TRBJ1-2, with no clear D. The V end was cut by 2 bases, the J end by 8 bases, with 6 bases between. The CDR3 extends over 11 amino acids. Germline CDR1 MNHNS, CDR2 SASEGT.

The J gene is TRBJ1-2, the V gene TRBV20-1; D is unresolved. CDR1 is DFQATT, CDR2 SNEGSKA, per germline (reference sequence). The V end was cut by 2 bases, the J end by 4 bases, with 5 bases between. The CDR3 runs 11 residues. The CDR3 spells CSARTIYGYTF. CDR3 nucleotide sequence: TGCAGTGCTAGAACGATCTATGGCTACACCTTC.

The chain is built from TRBV28 and TRBJ1-4; D is unclear. Germline V gene lookup returns CDR1 MDHEN and CDR2 SYDVKM. The CDR3 consists of 14 residues. The V end was cut by 2 bases, the J end by 10 bases, with 14 bases between. CDR3 residues: CASSLLAGAGKLFF. The DNA for the CDR3 is TGTGCCAGCAGTTTACTGGCAGGTGCCGGAAAACTGTTTTTT.

The chain recombines TRBV4-1 with TRBJ2-3; unclear D gene. Germline V gene sequence: CDR1 MGHRA, CDR2 YSYEKL. V was clipped by 0 bases and J by 3 bases, with 10 bases between them. The CDR3 contains 15 residues. CDR3 coding DNA: TGCGCCAGCAGCCAAGATTGGGTTACAACAGATACGCAGTATTTT. This sequence encodes CASSQDWVTTDTQYF.

The chain couples TRBV16 to TRBJ2-5; unclear D gene. V was pared by 0 bases and J by 5 bases, with 13 bases between. The CDR3 is 15 residues long. Germline CDR1 KGHSY, CDR2 FQNENV. The CDR3 nucleotides read TGTGCCAGCAGCCAATCGATTGTGGCAGCGGAGACCCAGTACTTC. It encodes CASSQSIVAAETQYF.

The rearrangement uses TRBV5-1 and TRBJ2-3; 11 bases line up with TRBD2. Germline V gene data show CDR1 as SGHRS and CDR2 as YFSETQ. V was pared by 4 bases and J by 0 bases, with 7 bases of the junction left unmatched. The CDR3 has 17 amino acids. CDR3 in amino acids: CASSGLAGGRSTDTQYF. In DNA, the CDR3 is TGCGCCAGCAGCGGGTTAGCGGGGGGGCGCAGCACAGATACGCAGTATTTT.

CDR3 sequence reads: CASSLKREIQETQYF. CDR3 in DNA: TGTGCCAGCAGCTTAAAGCGGGAGATCCAAGAGACCCAGTACTTC. The chain links TRBV5-4 to TRBJ2-5, with 8 positions matching TRBD2. Losses at the gene ends were 2 bases for V and 1 base for J; bases not matched to a gene: 4. The CDR3 has 15 amino acids. Germline V gives CDR1 SGHNT, CDR2 YYREEE (reference sequence).

This chain links TRBV2 with TRBJ2-7; D might be TRBD1 or TRBD2, each matching 5 bases. V lost 3 bases to trimming and J lost 6 bases, with 18 bases between them. The germline V gene encodes CDR1 SNHLY and CDR2 FYNNEI. This CDR3 region has 15 residues. The CDR3 region has the DNA TGTGCCAGCAGTGAGGGGAGCCCCGTCCAGGGCGAGCAGTACTTC. It translates to CASSEGSPVQGEQYF.

The gene calls are TRBV9 and TRBJ2-7; no definite D call. V lost 0 bases and J lost 0, with 28 bases in between. CDR1 and CDR2 from the germline V gene are SGDLS and YYNGEE. This CDR3 has 21 amino acids. The CDR3 protein is CASSVVTSVGSGLQNSYEQYF. The CDR3 DNA is TGTGCCAGCAGCGTAGTTACTTCGGTGGGAAGTGGCCTTCAAAACTCCTACGAGCAGTACTTC.

This chain connects TRBV28 to TRBJ2-3; TRBD1 aligns across 9 bases. V shed 6 bases, J shed 5 bases, and the junction held 6 bases outside the gene matches. The CDR3 has 14 residues. Germline loops: CDR1 MDHEN, CDR2 SYDVKM. In DNA, the CDR3 is TGTGCCAGCAGGATGACAGGGGGTGGAGATACGCAGTATTTT. Translation gives CASRMTGGGDTQYF.

The rearrangement links TRBV29-1 to TRBJ1-2; the D is unclear. The ends were cut back, 3 bases at V and 2 bases at J, with 7 bases in the middle. Germline CDR1 SQVTM, CDR2 ANQGSEA. This CDR3 has 12 amino acids. CDR3 DNA: TGCAGCGTTGACAGCCAGAACTATGGCTACACCTTC. Residues: CSVDSQNYGYTF. Together with reference TRBV29-1 and TRBJ1-2, the CDR3 gives the full variable domain: SAVISQKPSRDICQRGTSLTIQCQVDSQVTMMFWYRQQPGQSLTLIATANQGSEATYESGFVIDKFPISRPNLTFSTLTVSNMSPEDSSIYLCSVDSQNYGYTFGSGTRLTVV.

This chain joins TRBV5-1 and TRBJ1-2; TRBD1 agrees at 7 bases. Germline V CDR1 and CDR2: SGHRS, YFSETQ. Trimming at V came to 0 bases and at J to 5 bases, leaving 4 bases not matched to a gene. This CDR3 spans 14 amino acids. CDR3 sequence: CASSLAGTAYGYTF. In nucleotides, the CDR3 is TGCGCCAGCAGCTTGGCCGGGACAGCGTATGGCTACACCTTC.

V and J are TRBV11-3 and TRBJ1-6; TRBD1 is a possible D gene (5 bases). The CDR3 loop spans 13 amino acids. The ends were cut back, 5 bases at V and 6 bases at J, with 8 bases in the middle. Germline CDR1 and CDR2: SGHNT and YENEEA. As DNA, the CDR3 is TGTGCCAGCAGCCAGGGATCTAATTCACCCCTCCACTTT. This sequence encodes CASSQGSNSPLHF.

For this clone: The same CDR3 arises from other DNA sequences in this sample as well. V gene TRBV5-1 combines with J gene TRBJ2-7; either TRBD1 or TRBD2 may supply D (5 bases each). Trimming left V 0 bases short and J 0 bases short, with 10 bases between. The CDR3 contains 15 residues. The germline CDR1 and CDR2 sequences are SGHRS and YFSETQ. In nucleotides, the CDR3 is TGCGCCAGCAGCTTGGCCCCGGGGACCTCCTACGAGCAGTACTTC. Protein product: CASSLAPGTSYEQYF. The full variable domain, completed using reference TRBV5-1 and TRBJ2-7, is KAGVTQTPRYLIKTRGQQVTLSCSPISGHRSVSWYQQTPGQGLQFLFEYFSETQRNKGNFPGRFSGRQFSNSRSEMNVSTLELGDSALYLCASSLAPGTSYEQYFGPGTRLTVT.

The V call is TRBV9, the J call TRBJ2-3; D gene ambiguous. CDR3 length equals 12 residues. The germline V gene encodes CDR1 SGDLS and CDR2 YYNGEE. V shed 4 bases and J shed 2 bases, with 5 bases lying between them. The CDR3 nucleotides are TGTGCCAGCAGCACTCACACAGATACGCAGTATTTT. Amino acids: CASSTHTDTQYF.

The chain combines TRBV6-5 with TRBJ1-3, with D possibly matching TRBD1 (6 bases). This CDR3 has 14 amino acids. The V gene lost 6 bases and the J gene lost 8 bases, with 17 bases spanning the gap. Germline V CDR1 and CDR2: MNHEY, SVGAGI. CDR3 protein: CASSQGGTWDTIYF. DNA of the CDR3: TGTGCCAGCAGCCAGGGAGGGACATGGGACACCATATATTTT.

This sequence joins TRBV9 and TRBJ1-1; 7 nucleotides align to TRBD1. Looked up from germline, CDR1 is SGDLS and CDR2 is YYNGEE. The ends lost 4 bases at V and 2 bases at J; junction bases unmatched: 8. The CDR3 sequence is 15 residues long. As DNA, the CDR3 is TGTGCCAGCAGCAGAGGGAGAGGGGGCAACACTGAAGCTTTCTTT. Its protein is CASSRGRGGNTEAFF.

V is TRBV5-1 and J is TRBJ1-2, with D unresolved. Looked up from germline, CDR1 is SGHRS and CDR2 is YFSETQ. Deletions cut 0 bases from V and 14 bases from J, with 17 bases between. CDR3 length: 13 residues. CDR3 DNA: TGCGCCAGCAGCTTGGATCTCCCCCTCGCTAAAACCTTC. Encoded protein: CASSLDLPLAKTF.

This clone was counted a single time. CDR3 residues: CASSRAGDSLEAFF. CDR3 bases: TGCGCCAGCAGCAGGGCCGGGGACAGCCTTGAAGCTTTCTTT. The chain links TRBV5-1 to TRBJ1-1, with 7 nucleotides matching TRBD1. The J segment lost 7 bases and the V segment lost 4 bases, leaving 10 bases of the junction unmatched. In germline, CDR1 is SGHRS, CDR2 YFSETQ. This CDR3 is 14 amino acids long.

This clone occurred a few times. This chain joins TRBV10-3 and TRBJ1-6, with D unresolved. The CDR3 loop spans 14 amino acids. The germline V gene has CDR1 ENHRY and CDR2 SYGVKD. Trimming shortened V by 4 bases and J by 8 bases, and 12 bases separated the two germline ends. This chain's CDR3 is CAISGTDGYSPLHF. CDR3 coding DNA: TGTGCCATCAGTGGGACGGATGGGTATTCACCCCTCCACTTT.

V gene TRBV6-1 combines with J gene TRBJ1-6, with D possibly matching TRBD1 (5 bases). Germline CDR1 MNHNS, CDR2 SASEGT. V gave up 2 bases and J gave up 10 bases, with 15 bases separating them. The CDR3 loop spans 15 amino acids. The CDR3 loop reads CASSETIGPGSPLHF. The CDR3 DNA is TGTGCCAGCAGTGAAACAATCGGGCCAGGGTCACCCCTCCACTTT.